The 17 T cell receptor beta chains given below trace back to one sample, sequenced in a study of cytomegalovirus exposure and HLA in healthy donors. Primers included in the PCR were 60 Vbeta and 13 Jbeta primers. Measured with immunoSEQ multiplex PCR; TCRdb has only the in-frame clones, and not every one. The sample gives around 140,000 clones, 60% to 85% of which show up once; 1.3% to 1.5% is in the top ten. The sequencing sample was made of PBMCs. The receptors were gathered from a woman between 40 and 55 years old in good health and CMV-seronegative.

This CDR3 reads CASSPGQLQETQYF. In nucleotides, the CDR3 is TGTGCCAGCAGTCCGGGACAACTCCAAGAGACCCAGTACTTC. The gene calls are TRBV2 and TRBJ2-5; tentatively, D is TRBD1 (6 bases). Trimming stripped 5 bases from V and 1 base from J, with 11 bases between. CDR1 and CDR2 (germline): SNHLY, FYNNEI. The CDR3 consists of 14 residues. The full variable domain, with the rest looked up from reference TRBV2 and TRBJ2-5, is EPEVTQTPSHQVTQMGQEVILRCVPISNHLYFYWYRQILGQKVEFLVSFYNNEISEKSEIFDDQFSVERPDGSNFTLKIRSTKLEDSAMYFCASSPGQLQETQYFGPGTRLLVL.

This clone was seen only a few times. CDR3 region: CASSLNPTSTDTQYF. The CDR3 nucleotides are TGCGCCAGCAGCCTAAACCCGACTAGCACAGATACGCAGTATTTT. V usage is TRBV5-1 and J usage is TRBJ2-3, with D uncertain. The CDR3 is made up of 15 amino acids. The germline gives CDR1 SGHRS, CDR2 YFSETQ. V was cut by 4 bases and J by 0 bases, with 12 bases left in between.

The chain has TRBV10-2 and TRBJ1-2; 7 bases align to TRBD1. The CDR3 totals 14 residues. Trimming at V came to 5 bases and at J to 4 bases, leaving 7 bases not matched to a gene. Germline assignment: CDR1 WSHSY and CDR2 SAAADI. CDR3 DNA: TGCGCCAGCAGTCCTGGCGGGACAGCCTATGGCTACACCTTC. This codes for CASSPGGTAYGYTF.

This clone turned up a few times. The DNA of the CDR3 is TGTGCCAGCAGTGAACCCGGACATCTTCCTTATGGCTACACCTTC. This sequence encodes CASSEPGHLPYGYTF. The chain couples TRBV25-1 to TRBJ1-2; TRBD1 might be the D (5 bases). The germline gives CDR1 MGHDK, CDR2 SYGVNS. Trimming shortened V by 2 bases and J by 5 bases, and 15 bases separated the two germline ends. This CDR3 comprises 15 residues.

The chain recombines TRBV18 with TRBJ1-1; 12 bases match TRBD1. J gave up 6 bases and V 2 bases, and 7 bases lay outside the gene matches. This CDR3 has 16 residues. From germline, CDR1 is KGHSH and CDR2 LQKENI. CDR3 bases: TGTGCCAGCTCACCAATCTGGGACAGGGGGCGGGCTGAAGCTTTCTTT. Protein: CASSPIWDRGRAEAFF.

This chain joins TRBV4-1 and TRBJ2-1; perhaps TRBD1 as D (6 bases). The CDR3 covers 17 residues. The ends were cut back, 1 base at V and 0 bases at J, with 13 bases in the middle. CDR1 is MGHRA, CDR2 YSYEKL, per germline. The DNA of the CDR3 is TGCGCCAGCAGCCAAGGGCAGGGGACGAGCTCCTACAATGAGCAGTTCTTC. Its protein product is CASSQGQGTSSYNEQFF.

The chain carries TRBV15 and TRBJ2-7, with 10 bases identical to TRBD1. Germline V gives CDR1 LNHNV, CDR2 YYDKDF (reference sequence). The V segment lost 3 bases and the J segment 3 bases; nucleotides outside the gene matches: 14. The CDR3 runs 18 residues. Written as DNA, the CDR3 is TGTGCCACCAGCAGGGACGAGTTTGGCGGGACAGGGGACTACGAGCAGTACTTC. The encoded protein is CATSRDEFGGTGDYEQYF.

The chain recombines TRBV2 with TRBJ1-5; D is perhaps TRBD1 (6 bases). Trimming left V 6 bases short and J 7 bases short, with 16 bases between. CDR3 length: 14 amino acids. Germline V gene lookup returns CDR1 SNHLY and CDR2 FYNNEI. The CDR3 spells CASRSNREGQPQHF. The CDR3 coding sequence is TGTGCCAGCAGGAGCAACAGGGAGGGGCAGCCCCAGCATTTT. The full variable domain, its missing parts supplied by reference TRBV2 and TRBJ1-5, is EPEVTQTPSHQVTQMGQEVILRCVPISNHLYFYWYRQILGQKVEFLVSFYNNEISEKSEIFDDQFSVERPDGSNFTLKIRSTKLEDSAMYFCASRSNREGQPQHFGDGTRLSIL.

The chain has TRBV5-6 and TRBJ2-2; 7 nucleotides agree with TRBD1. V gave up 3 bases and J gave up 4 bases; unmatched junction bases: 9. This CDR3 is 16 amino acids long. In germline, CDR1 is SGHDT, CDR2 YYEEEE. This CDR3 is CASSSRTGTITGELFF. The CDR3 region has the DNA TGTGCCAGCAGCTCACGGACAGGAACCATCACCGGGGAGCTGTTTTTT.

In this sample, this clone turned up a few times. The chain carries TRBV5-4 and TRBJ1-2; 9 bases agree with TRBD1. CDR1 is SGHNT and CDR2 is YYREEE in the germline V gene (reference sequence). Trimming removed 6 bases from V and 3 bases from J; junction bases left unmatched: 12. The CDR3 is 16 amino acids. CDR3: CASTVSTDRGYYGYTF. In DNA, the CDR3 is TGTGCCAGCACCGTGTCGACGGACAGGGGCTACTATGGCTACACCTTC.

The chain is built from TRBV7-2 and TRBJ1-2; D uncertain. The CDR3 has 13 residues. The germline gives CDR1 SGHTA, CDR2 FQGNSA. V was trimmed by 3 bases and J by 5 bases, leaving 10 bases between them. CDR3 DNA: TGTGCCAGCAGCTTTGGAACAGAGTATGGCTACACCTTC. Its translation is CASSFGTEYGYTF.

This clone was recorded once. As DNA, the CDR3 is TGCGCCAGCAGCCAAGATCGGACAGGGGCGGGGAACACCGGGGAGCTGTTTTTT. This translates into CASSQDRTGAGNTGELFF. The rearrangement uses TRBV4-3 and TRBJ2-2; 9 bases line up with TRBD1. This CDR3 has 18 residues. J lost 1 base, V lost 0 bases, and 6 bases had no gene match. Per the germline V gene, CDR1 is LGHNA and CDR2 is YSLEER.

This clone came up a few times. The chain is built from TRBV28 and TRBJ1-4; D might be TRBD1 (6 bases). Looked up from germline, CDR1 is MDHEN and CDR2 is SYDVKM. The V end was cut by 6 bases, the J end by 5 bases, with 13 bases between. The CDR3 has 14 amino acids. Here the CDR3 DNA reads TGTGCCAGCAGGAATACCGGGACAAATGAAAAACTGTTTTTT. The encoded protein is CASRNTGTNEKLFF.

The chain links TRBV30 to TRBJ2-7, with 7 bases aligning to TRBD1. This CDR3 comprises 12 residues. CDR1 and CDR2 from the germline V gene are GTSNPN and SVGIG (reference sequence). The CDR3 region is CAGRGSPYEQYF. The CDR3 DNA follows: TGTGCTGGCAGGGGGTCCCCCTACGAGCAGTACTTC.

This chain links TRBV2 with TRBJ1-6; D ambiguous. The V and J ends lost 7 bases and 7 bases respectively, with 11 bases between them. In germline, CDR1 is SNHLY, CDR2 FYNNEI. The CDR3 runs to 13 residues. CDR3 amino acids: CASNQNQNSPLHF. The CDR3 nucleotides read TGTGCCAGCAACCAGAATCAGAATTCACCCCTCCACTTT.

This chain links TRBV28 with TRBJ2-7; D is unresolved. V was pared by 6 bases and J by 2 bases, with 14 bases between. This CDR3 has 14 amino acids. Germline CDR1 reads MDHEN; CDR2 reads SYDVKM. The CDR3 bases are TGTGCCAGCAGCCCATTCGGCCTAGCCTACGAGCAGTACTTC. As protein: CASSPFGLAYEQYF.

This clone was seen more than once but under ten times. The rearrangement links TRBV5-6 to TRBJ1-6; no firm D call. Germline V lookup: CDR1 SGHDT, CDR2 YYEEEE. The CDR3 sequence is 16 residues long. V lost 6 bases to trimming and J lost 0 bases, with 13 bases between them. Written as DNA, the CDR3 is TGTGCCAGCACAACAGATTCGAGCTCCTATAATTCACCCCTCCACTTT. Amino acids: CASTTDSSSYNSPLHF.